This TCR beta chain is drawn from a study of T-cell memory formation after mild COVID-19. Study as a whole: TCR clusters showed largely donor specificity.

This clonotype was observed a few times. As yet, its antigen is unknown. Study-wide results and caveats: Second-wave clones peaking on day 37 lacked confirmed SARS-CoV-2 specificity. Shrinking CD4+ clones were chiefly CM and EM; CD8+ ones were chiefly EMRA.

5'RACE with constant-segment primers yielded barcoded, UMI-tagged TCR alpha and TCR beta cDNA libraries. One entry per CDR3 protein results from TCRdb running MiXCR on the 5' RACE reads. The sample records around 200,000 distinct CDR3 sequences, over 20% being singletons. V was trimmed by 3 bases and J by 5 bases, leaving 11 bases between them. This CDR3 region has 12 residues. Germline assignment: CDR1 SQVTM and CDR2 ANQGSEA. The sequence was collected from an adult woman who had mild COVID-19 (a few samples of this study predate the infection). Cell type and time point are not known. Specimen: PBMCs or a T cell subset sorted from them (not recorded which). This chain links TRBV29-1 with TRBJ2-7; D is unresolved. The CDR3 bases are TGCAGCGTTGATTACGGAGAGGACGAGCAGTACTTC. Its translation is CSVDYGEDEQYF.